This T cell receptor beta chain was obtained from a study of CD8 T cells in ankylosing spondylitis (dated by TCRdb to 2016 to 2017). The study in broad terms: To find TCR variants linked to disease, the study profiled T cell receptor beta repertoires in ankylosing spondylitis patients and healthy donors. The full study cohort comprised 25 or so ankylosing spondylitis patients and 85 to 120 healthy donors. Peripheral blood was sampled, and synovial fluid was also collected from ankylosing spondylitis patients.

The paper as a whole reports these results and caveats: The disease-linked clones were reported to be significantly enriched in matched synovial fluid samples from ankylosing spondylitis patients. Some TCR beta motif variants had previously been reported in synovial fluid and blood of reactive arthritis patients, which suggested common disease-initiation mechanisms. A CD8+ phenotype was shown by the disease-linked clones, which were found at relatively low frequencies in peripheral blood. A TCR beta motif of roughly 8 highly homologous amino acid variants appeared characteristic of blood from ankylosing spondylitis patients.

The junction carries 10 bases between V and J, which are trimmed by 1 base and 0 bases respectively. The CDR3 starts with the cysteine, ends with the phenylalanine, and has 16 residues. Left in the record is the CDR3 DNA by itself, 48 bases read in frame from the first base. CDR1 and CDR2 are drawn from the germline V gene: SGHRS, YFSETQ. Sequencer: Illumina HiSeq 2500. TCR beta libraries were prepared by quantitative 5'-RACE with molecular barcodes. The source study handled its data this way. A new computational method based on a probabilistic model of VDJ rearrangement was used to identify disease-linked TCR variants. TCRdb trimmed the raw reads at Q25, called clones with MiXCR and kept productive beta chains. Identical CDR3 protein sequences are pooled into one entry, listed with their most common genes and DNA. The V and J calls come from TCRdb's annotation, not from the publication. The sample table contains around 490,000 distinct CDR3 sequences; only one count was recorded for under 5.5% of them. Roughly 3.3% of the sample is taken by the ten largest.

This clonotype was detected many times. The target of this receptor is not known. No per-base quality is available; no much larger clone lies one base away. Rearrangement joined TRBV5-1 to TRBJ1-4; a tentative D match to TRBD1 spans 5 bases. The specimen sequenced was blood, either unsorted or a sorted T cell fraction (not recorded which). This sequence was found in a male donor with ankylosing spondylitis. Here the CDR3 is given as CASSLFEGTTNEKLFF. The DNA reads TGCGCCAGCAGCTTGTTTGAGGGGACAACTAATGAAAAACTGTTTTTT.